This T cell receptor (beta chain) was recovered during a study of blood T cell repertoires in COVID-19. The assay was immunoSEQ multiplex PCR, and TCRdb's table has in-frame clones only and misses some. The data show approximately 97,000 clones, about 87% seen once. Germline trimming cut 8 bases from V and 6 bases from J; bases unmatched to any gene: 10. This CDR3 spans 15 amino acids. The germline V gene has CDR1 MDHEN and CDR2 SYDVKM. Sequenced input: peripheral blood. This TCR came from a man aged 50-59 years with active or convalescent COVID-19. This rearrangement joins TRBV28 to TRBJ2-3; 11 bases align to TRBD2. The CDR3 sequence: CASYLAGGPPDTQYF. CDR3 in DNA: TGTGCCAGCTATTTAGCGGGGGGGCCCCCCGATACGCAGTATTTT.